This record looks at one T cell receptor (beta chain) sequence and its context. Its specificity is unknown. The CDR3 consists of 15 residues. Trimming cost V 4 bases and J 4 bases; bases outside gene matches: 10. Germline values: CDR1 SGHTS, CDR2 YDEGEE. The assay was immunoSEQ multiplex PCR, and TCRdb's table has in-frame clones only and misses some. The table has 90,000 or so clones, 90% to 95% seen once. This record belongs to a study of Tregs in tolerant kidney transplant recipients. Study-wide results and caveats: Validation in larger populations is needed because few patients were studied. Biological reproducibility was not directly addressed in this study.

CD4+CD25+CD127- Tregs, CD4+CD25- non-Tregs, CD4 and CD8 cells were sorted. The receptor was derived from a human donor in good health. What was sequenced was CD8+ T cells from blood. The chain has TRBV5-8 and TRBJ1-2; 7 bases align to TRBD1. The CDR3 here is CASSQGGGGFYGYTF. The CDR3 coding sequence is TGTGCCAGCAGCCAAGGGGGAGGGGGCTTCTATGGCTACACCTTC.